This T cell receptor (beta chain) was found in a study of patients and donors after allogeneic stem cell transplantation. Trimming took 4 bases from V and 8 from J, leaving 11 bases between them. This CDR3 spans 13 amino acids. Per the germline V gene, CDR1 is KGHDR and CDR2 is SFDVKD. TCRdb redid the calling of the RT-PCR reads with MiXCR, one entry per CDR3 protein. Of 390,000 or so distinct CDR3 sequences listed, roughly 16% are singletons. The chain is built from TRBV24-1 and TRBJ2-4; tentative D call: TRBD2 (6 bases). The sample taken for sequencing was blood, either unsorted or a sorted T cell fraction (not recorded which). This receptor was taken from a human donor who was either an allogeneic HSCT recipient or a stem cell or donor lymphocyte infusion donor (not recorded which). It is not recorded whose cells these are; they may come from a transplant donor. In DNA form, the CDR3 reads TGTGCCACCAGTGACGGAGGGATAGACATTCAGTACTTC. Encoded protein: CATSDGGIDIQYF.